The following is a T cell receptor beta chain sequence with its context. Its antigen has not been determined. No qualities accompany the bases; no much larger clone lies one base away. Trimming leaves V shorter by 8 bases and J shorter by 4 bases, with the junction holding 1 base beyond the gene matches. Including cysteine and phenylalanine, the CDR3 has 13 amino acids. Here the CDR3 DNA is all that survives: 39 bases in frame from base 1. In light of the paper, this sample's time point label describes: baseline before first vaccination. Samples from vaccinated people were obtained from the UK trials COV001 and COV002, which included a single-blind randomized controlled phase 2/3 trial of AZD1222 (ChAdOx1 nCoV-19) in healthy adults. For TCRbeta chain sequencing, PBMC samples from trial participants were taken at day 0 and at day 28 after the second dose. These data originate in a study of T cell responses to AZD1222 COVID-19 vaccine (dated by TCRdb to about 2021). Background on the whole study: AZD1222 recipients whose second dose came at about 4 weeks and those whose second dose came at about 12 weeks were combined into one group, since spike-specific TCR depth and breadth did not differ between the two schedules. A total of 233 trial participants underwent TCR sequencing, of whom about 200 had received two doses of AZD1222 and some 25 had received two doses of the MenACWY control vaccine. Trial participants were enrolled by age into subgroups of 18-55, 56-69 and 70-plus years, and around 150, 28 and 57 TCR-sequenced participants, respectively, were included in these subgroups. What the study reported, not specific to this receptor: Epitopes outside the regions mutated in the B.1.351 and B.1.1.7 variants were reportedly recognized by nearly half of the unique spike-specific TCRs. The whole spike protein was spanned by vaccine-associated CD4 TCRs, and dominant responses were seen in regions 160-218 and 743-854. Because no day 14 peak-response samples were available, repertoires were characterized only after the peak T cell response. In the small 56-69-year group, the increase in depth fell short of significance, most likely because of low power. Participants were mostly white British, with more females than males. The authors suggested clonal diversity may have been underestimated. Conclusions about previously exposed vaccinees are limited, since just five to seven AZD1222 recipients were seropositive for SARS-CoV-2 at baseline. After two AZD1222 doses, spike-specific TCR breadth and depth were significantly higher than at day 0 and than in MenACWY recipients.

The CDR3 regions of human TCRbeta chains were analyzed by immunosequencing. The paper's data handling went like this. TCRs in the repertoires were compared against a reference library of SARS-CoV-2-specific TCRs that had been generated with the MIRA antigen-specificity platform. Breadth was defined as the fraction of unique TCRs that were SARS-CoV-2-associated. Depth was defined as the fraction of total T cells that were SARS-CoV-2-associated. Using the MIRA data, each spike-specific TCR was assigned both to the spike region to which the TCR was reactive and to a CD4 or CD8 class. Log10-transformed breadth and depth values were compared by one-way ANOVA with Sidak's multiple comparisons tests. TCRdb stores this immuneACCESS table with in-frame sequences only. Part of the clones is absent; in the studies checked, under half of the shortfall reflects unresolved V genes, and no reason is known for the rest. D and trimming come from the DNA, and the V and J calls and clone size come from that table. In all, the sample holds more than 95,000 clones, and roughly 91% of those were seen once. Of the sample, 9% to 9.5% is held by the ten largest clones.

The chain is encoded by TRBV12-3 or TRBV12-4 joined to TRBJ2-1; 11 bases in between match TRBD2. The TCR sequence derives from an adult in good health. The sample in question was peripheral blood, obtained on day 0 of AZD1222 vaccination. The DNA sequence reads TGTGCCAGCGGGACTAGCGGATACAATGAGCAGTTCTTC. It translates to CASGTSGYNEQFF.